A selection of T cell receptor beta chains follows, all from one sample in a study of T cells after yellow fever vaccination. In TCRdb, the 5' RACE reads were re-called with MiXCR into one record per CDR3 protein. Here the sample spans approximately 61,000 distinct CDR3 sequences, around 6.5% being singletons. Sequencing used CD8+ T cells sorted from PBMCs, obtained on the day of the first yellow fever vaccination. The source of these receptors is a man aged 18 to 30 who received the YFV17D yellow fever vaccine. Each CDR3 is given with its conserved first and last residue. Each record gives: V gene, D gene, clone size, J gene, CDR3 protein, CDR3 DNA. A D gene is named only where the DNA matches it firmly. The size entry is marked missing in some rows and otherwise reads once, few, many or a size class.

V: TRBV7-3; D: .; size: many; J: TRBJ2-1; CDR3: CASSLDVSGTFNEQFF; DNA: TGTGCCAGCAGCTTAGACGTGTCCGGGACATTCAATGAGCAGTTCTTC
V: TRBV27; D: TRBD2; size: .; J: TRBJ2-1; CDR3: CASSPGGTYNEQFF; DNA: TGTGCCAGCAGCCCGGGGGGAACCTACAATGAGCAGTTCTTC
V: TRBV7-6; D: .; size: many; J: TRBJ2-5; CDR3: CASSLALRVQETQYF; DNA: TGTGCCAGCAGCTTGGCCCTACGGGTACAAGAGACCCAGTACTTC
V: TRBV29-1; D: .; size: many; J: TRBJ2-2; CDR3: CSVLLGDTGELFF; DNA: TGCAGCGTCCTTCTTGGGGACACCGGGGAGCTGTTTTTT
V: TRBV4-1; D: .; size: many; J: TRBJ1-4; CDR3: CASSQTGSTNEKLFF; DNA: TGCGCCAGCAGCCAAACAGGGTCAACTAATGAAAAACTGTTTTTT
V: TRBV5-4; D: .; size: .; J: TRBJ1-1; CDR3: CASSLAQGRNTEAFF; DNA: TGTGCCAGCAGCTTGGCGCAGGGAAGGAACACTGAAGCTTTCTTT
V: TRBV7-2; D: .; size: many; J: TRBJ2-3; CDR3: CASSGTIVPDTQYF; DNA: TGTGCCAGCAGCGGGACAATAGTCCCAGATACGCAGTATTTT
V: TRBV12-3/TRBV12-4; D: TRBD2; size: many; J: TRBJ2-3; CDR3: CASSHPSGRGTDTQYF; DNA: TGTGCCAGCAGTCACCCTAGCGGGAGAGGCACAGATACGCAGTATTTT
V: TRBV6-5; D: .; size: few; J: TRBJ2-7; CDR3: CASSYGASTYEQYF; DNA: TGTGCCAGCAGTTACGGGGCCAGTACCTACGAGCAGTACTTC
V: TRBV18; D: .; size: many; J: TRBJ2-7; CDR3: CASSPGYPGTPNEQYF; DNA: TGTGCCAGCTCACCCGGATATCCCGGGACCCCCAACGAGCAGTACTTC
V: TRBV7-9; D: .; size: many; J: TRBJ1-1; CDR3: CASSLAFSEPLLTEAFF; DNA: TGTGCCAGCAGCTTAGCTTTTTCAGAACCGCTTTTAACTGAAGCTTTCTTT
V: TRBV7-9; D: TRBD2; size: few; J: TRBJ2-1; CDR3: CASTLVASGGDEQFF; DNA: TGTGCCAGCACCTTGGTGGCTAGCGGGGGGGATGAGCAGTTCTTC
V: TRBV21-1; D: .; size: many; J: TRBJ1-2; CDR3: CASSTDRGPYGYTF; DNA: TGTGCCAGCAGCACAGACAGGGGGCCATATGGCTACACCTTC
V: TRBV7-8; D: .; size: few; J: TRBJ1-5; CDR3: CASSLYSSNQPQHF; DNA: TGTGCCAGCAGCTTATACAGTTCCAATCAGCCCCAGCATTTT
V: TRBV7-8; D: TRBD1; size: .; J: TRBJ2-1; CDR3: CASSLSGTGPNEQFF; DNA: TGTGCCAGCAGCCTATCCGGGACAGGGCCTAATGAGCAGTTCTTC
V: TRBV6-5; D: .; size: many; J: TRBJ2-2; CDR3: CASSYGLAGGTGELFF; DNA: TGTGCCAGCAGTTACGGGCTAGCCGGGGGCACCGGGGAGCTGTTTTTT
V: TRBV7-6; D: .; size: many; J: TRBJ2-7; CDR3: CASSPRDGYYEQYF; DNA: TGTGCCAGCAGCCCCCGGGACGGATACTACGAGCAGTACTTC
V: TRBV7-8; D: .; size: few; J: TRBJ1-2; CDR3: CASSLFGGNGYTF; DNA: TGTGCCAGCAGCTTATTTGGGGGGAACGGCTACACCTTC
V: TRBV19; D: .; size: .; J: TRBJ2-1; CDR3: CASNPRTHMGEQFF; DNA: TGTGCCAGTAACCCCAGGACCCACATGGGTGAGCAGTTCTTC
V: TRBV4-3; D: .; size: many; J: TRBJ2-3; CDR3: CASSQAVDTDTQYF; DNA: TGCGCCAGCAGCCAGGCCGTAGACACAGATACGCAGTATTTT
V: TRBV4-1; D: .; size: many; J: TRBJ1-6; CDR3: CASSQSPTDSPLHF; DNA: TGCGCCAGCAGCCAATCGCCAACAGATTCACCCCTCCACTTT
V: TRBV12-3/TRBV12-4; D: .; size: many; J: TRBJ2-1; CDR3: CASSLSVLGNEQFF; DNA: TGTGCCAGCAGTTTAAGTGTCCTTGGCAATGAGCAGTTCTTC
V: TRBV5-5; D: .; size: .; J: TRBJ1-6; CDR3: CASSSSLTQGHSPLHF; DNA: TGTGCCAGCAGCTCGAGCCTGACGCAGGGCCATTCACCCCTCCACTTT
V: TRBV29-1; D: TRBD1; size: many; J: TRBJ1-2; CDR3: CSVEGDRDYGYTF; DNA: TGCAGCGTTGAGGGGGACAGGGACTATGGCTACACCTTC
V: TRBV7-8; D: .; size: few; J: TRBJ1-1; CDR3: CASSLSPDGAFF; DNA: TGTGCCAGCAGCTTAAGCCCCGATGGGGCTTTCTTT
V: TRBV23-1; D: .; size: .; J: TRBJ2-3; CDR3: CASLESSTSGTDTQYF; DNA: TGCGCCAGCCTAGAGTCTTCCACGAGTGGCACAGATACGCAGTATTTT
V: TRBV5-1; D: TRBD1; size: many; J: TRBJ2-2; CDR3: CASSRQGDTGELFF; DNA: TGCGCCAGCAGCAGGCAGGGGGACACCGGGGAGCTGTTTTTT
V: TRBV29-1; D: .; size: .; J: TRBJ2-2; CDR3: CSVDSGETNTGELFF; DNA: TGCAGCGTTGATTCGGGCGAGACGAACACCGGGGAGCTGTTTTTT
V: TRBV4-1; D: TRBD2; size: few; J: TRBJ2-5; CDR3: CASSQGLAGTETQYF; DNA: TGCGCCAGCAGCCAGGGACTAGCGGGGACAGAGACCCAGTACTTC
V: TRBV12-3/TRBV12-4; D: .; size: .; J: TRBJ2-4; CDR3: CASKEIAKNIQYF; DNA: TGTGCCAGCAAGGAGATAGCCAAAAACATTCAGTACTTC
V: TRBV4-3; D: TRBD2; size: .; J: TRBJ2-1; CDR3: CASSASGGDSYNEQFF; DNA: TGCGCCAGCAGCGCGAGCGGGGGGGACTCCTACAATGAGCAGTTCTTC
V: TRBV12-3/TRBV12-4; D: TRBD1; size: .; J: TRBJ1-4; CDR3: CASSNRGGGEKLFF; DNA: TGTGCCAGCAGTAACAGGGGTGGTGGTGAAAAACTGTTTTTT
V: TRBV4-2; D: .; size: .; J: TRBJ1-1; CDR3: CASSQDGLEAFF; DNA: TGTGCCAGCAGCCAAGATGGGCTAGAAGCTTTCTTT
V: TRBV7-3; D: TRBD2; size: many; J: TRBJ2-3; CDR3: CASSLTGGGTDTQYF; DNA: TGTGCCAGCAGCTTAACAGGCGGGGGAACAGATACGCAGTATTTT
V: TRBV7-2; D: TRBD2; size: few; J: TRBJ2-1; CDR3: CASSSRIGRGGPNEQFF; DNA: TGTGCCAGCAGCTCTCGGATCGGGCGGGGGGGCCCAAATGAGCAGTTCTTC
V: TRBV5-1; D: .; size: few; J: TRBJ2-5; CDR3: CASSLGEWRVLETQYF; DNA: TGCGCCAGCAGCTTGGGAGAGTGGAGGGTTTTAGAGACCCAGTACTTC
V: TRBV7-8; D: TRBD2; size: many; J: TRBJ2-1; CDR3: CASSPRERGVFNEQFF; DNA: TGTGCCAGCAGCCCGAGGGAGCGGGGAGTGTTCAATGAGCAGTTCTTC
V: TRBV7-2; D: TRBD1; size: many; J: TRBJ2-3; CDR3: CASSPWTGADTQYF; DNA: TGTGCCAGCAGCCCCTGGACAGGGGCAGATACGCAGTATTTT
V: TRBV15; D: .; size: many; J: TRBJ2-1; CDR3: CATSRAPGRNEQFF; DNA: TGTGCCACCAGCAGAGCGCCTGGGCGGAATGAGCAGTTCTTC
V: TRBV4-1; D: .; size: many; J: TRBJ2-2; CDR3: CASSQDSGGAGELFF; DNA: TGCGCCAGCAGCCAAGACAGTGGTGGGGCCGGGGAGCTGTTTTTT
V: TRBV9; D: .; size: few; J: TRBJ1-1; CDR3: CASSPGVVGTEAFF; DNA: TGTGCCAGCAGCCCAGGGGTTGTTGGCACTGAAGCTTTCTTT